This T cell receptor beta chain was found in a study of cytomegalovirus exposure and HLA in healthy donors. Study-wide points: A previous analysis found most TCR beta V segments productive roughly 90% or roughly 30% of the time. Certain indistinguishable V segments, among them TRBV6-2 and TRBV6-3, were excluded.

13 Jbeta primers and 60 Vbeta primers were used for the PCR. TCRdb keeps only in-frame clones here, not all; method: immunoSEQ multiplex PCR. The table lists around 250,000 clones, 81% of them singletons, with 7% to 9% in the top ten. Unmatched junction bases numbered 4, after V lost 4 bases and J lost 4 bases. The CDR3 runs to 14 residues. Germline loops: CDR1 SQVTM, CDR2 ANQGSEA. Details on this clone: What it recognizes is unknown.

Sequencing was carried out using PBMCs. V and J are TRBV29-1 and TRBJ2-3; 11 nucleotides match TRBD2. This TCR was recovered from a woman aged 55-69 years in good health and CMV-seropositive. The CDR3 DNA is TGCAGCGTTGGTACTAGCGGGAGTGCAGATACGCAGTATTTT. Amino acids: CSVGTSGSADTQYF.